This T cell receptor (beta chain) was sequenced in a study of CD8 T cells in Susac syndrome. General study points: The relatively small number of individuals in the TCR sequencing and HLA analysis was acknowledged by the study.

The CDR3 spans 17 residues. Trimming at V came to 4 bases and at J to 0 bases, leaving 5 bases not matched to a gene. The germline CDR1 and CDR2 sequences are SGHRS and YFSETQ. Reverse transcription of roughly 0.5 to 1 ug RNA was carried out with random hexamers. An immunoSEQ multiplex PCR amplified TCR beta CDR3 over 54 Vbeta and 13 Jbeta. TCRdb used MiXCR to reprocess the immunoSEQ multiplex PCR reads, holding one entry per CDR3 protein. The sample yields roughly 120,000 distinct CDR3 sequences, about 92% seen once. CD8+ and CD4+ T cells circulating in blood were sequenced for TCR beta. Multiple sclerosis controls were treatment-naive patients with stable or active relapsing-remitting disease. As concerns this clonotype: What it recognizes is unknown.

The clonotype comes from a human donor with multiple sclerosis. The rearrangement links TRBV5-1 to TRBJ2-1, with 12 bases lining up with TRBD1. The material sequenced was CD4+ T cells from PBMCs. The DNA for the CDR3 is TGCGCCAGCAGCGAGCGGGACAGGGGGCTCTCCTACAATGAGCAGTTCTTC. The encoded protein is CASSERDRGLSYNEQFF.